Listed below are T cell receptor beta chains from one sample, sequenced in a study of blood T cells in healthy people across ages. A single record per CDR3 protein comes from TCRdb applying MiXCR to the 5' RACE reads. The sample consists of 790,000 or so distinct CDR3 sequences, about half of them appearing once. The sequenced sample consisted of blood. All receptors come from a man of 80 years or more in good health. Each CDR3 is given with its conserved first and last residue. The listing skips clone size in some rows; elsewhere it reads once, few, many or a size class.

j_call clone_size v_call cdr3_aa
TRBJ2-3 . TRBV6-1 CASSESPTSGSTDTQYF
TRBJ2-7 . TRBV12-3/TRBV12-4 CASSSRTGAGYEQYF
. . TRBV20-1 CSAPGLAGQGTHEQYF
TRBJ2-7 . TRBV14 CASSGPSTAYEQYF
TRBJ2-1 . TRBV10-3 CAISPHRTGATTHNEQFF
TRBJ1-4 . TRBV3-1 CASSQDYRSHEKLFF
TRBJ2-3 . TRBV12-3/TRBV12-4 CASRLAGGPNTDTQYF
TRBJ1-1 . TRBV28 CASSSSPAGADEAFF
TRBJ2-4 . TRBV4-1 CASSPRRRSAGDTKNIQYF
TRBJ1-5 . TRBV20-1 CSAREEGRGNQPQHF
TRBJ2-7 many TRBV12-3/TRBV12-4 CASSHLGRGDEQYF
TRBJ1-2 . TRBV20-1 CSASRGSQGGYTF
TRBJ2-1 . TRBV15 CATSRELGEQFF
TRBJ1-2 . TRBV4-1 CASSQGGFDYGYTF
TRBJ2-1 few TRBV6-1 CASSDGLAGTGNEQFF
TRBJ2-3 few TRBV20-1 CSASEGGSWDTQYF
TRBJ2-1 . TRBV28 CASSPTGTSDHNEQFF
TRBJ2-1 . TRBV7-3 CASSLGLSLPNNEQFF
TRBJ2-1 few TRBV27 CASSPRQGAGSNEQFF
TRBJ2-1 few TRBV6-5 CASSKGASYNEQFF
. . TRBV20-1 CSAPLTGSYNEQYF
TRBJ2-3 many TRBV29-1 CSVGRDVASDTQYF
TRBJ2-3 many TRBV7-3 CASSPRTSGSTDTQYF
TRBJ2-6 few TRBV7-2 CASSYTGTSGSGANVLTF
TRBJ2-1 few TRBV5-6 CASSFSSGRFSYNEQFF
TRBJ2-1 few TRBV7-3 CASSLTSPGLIYNEQFF
TRBJ2-3 . TRBV7-9 CASSLDGQGGADTQYF
TRBJ1-5 . TRBV7-6 CASSADRSEPQHF
TRBJ2-7 . TRBV6-5 CASSVSGQPYEQYF
TRBJ2-3 few TRBV7-2 CASSLVTGGPDTQYF
TRBJ2-2 few TRBV15 CATSRSGTSGYTGELFF
TRBJ2-7 . TRBV14 CASSPRLRGSEQYF
TRBJ2-7 few TRBV24-1 CATSEGTSGREYEQYF
TRBJ2-1 . TRBV29-1 CSVLGAEDYYYNEQFF
TRBJ1-2 . TRBV12-3/TRBV12-4 CASSFGGSYTF
TRBJ2-5 many TRBV29-1 CSAASTGGWETQYF
TRBJ2-5 . TRBV7-2 CASSLFGTGRGTQYF
TRBJ2-1 . TRBV2 CASSELAGRAGVQFF
TRBJ2-7 . TRBV6-1 CASKGGPSSYEQYF
TRBJ2-1 . TRBV5-1 CASSSGRPRNEQFF
TRBJ2-2 . TRBV30 CAWTMTDRGTGELFF
TRBJ2-5 . TRBV7-2 CAGSRPTGGVQTQYF
TRBJ1-5 . TRBV7-8 CASRPGGFVGNQPQHF
TRBJ2-3 . TRBV24-1 CATSDRRGRVADTQYF
TRBJ2-2 . TRBV9 CASSQRVNTGELFF
TRBJ2-1 many TRBV5-1 CASSLVGGGSYNEQFF
TRBJ2-7 few TRBV7-3 CASSPSGRAPYEQYF
TRBJ2-5 once TRBV7-2 CASRQNRGRLETQYF
TRBJ2-1 . TRBV28 CASSPSPGQGRYEQFF
TRBJ2-5 . TRBV11-3 CASRQSETQYF
TRBJ2-4 . TRBV24-1 CATSDPIDFSGEQYF
TRBJ2-1 few TRBV24-1 CATSTRLEQFF
TRBJ2-5 . TRBV25-1 CASSERQGAYNEQYF